The rows below give T cell receptor beta chains drawn from one sample of a study of shared clonotypes between healthy human individuals. Sequencing was performed with immunoSEQ multiplex PCR; in TCRdb, only in-frame clones are kept and a portion is missing. The table includes a few million clones, approximately 94% detected once. Sequencing input: naive CD4+ T cells sorted from blood. Receptor source: a man aged 18 to 29 in good health. Each CDR3 is given with its conserved first and last residue. Fields, in order: V gene, clone size, J gene, CDR3 length, D gene, CDR3 protein, CDR3 DNA. The D gene is left open where the match is weak. Clone size appears in some rows only: once, few, many, or a class for an expanded clone.

>TRBV6-1|NA|TRBJ2-7|12|TRBD1
CASSPQGYEQYF
TGTGCCAGCAGTCCACAGGGGTACGAGCAGTACTTC
>TRBV7-9|NA|TRBJ2-7|12|NA
CASSLGYYEQYF
TGTGCCAGCAGCTTAGGTTACTACGAGCAGTACTTC
>TRBV6-5|once|TRBJ2-2|14|TRBD2
CASSPTRLARELFF
TGTGCCAGCAGTCCAACTAGACTAGCGAGGGAGCTGTTTTTT
>TRBV4-2|NA|TRBJ2-7|16|TRBD2
CASSPVFSGGTYEQYF
TGTGCCAGCAGCCCAGTCTTTAGCGGGGGGACGTACGAGCAGTACTTC
>TRBV9|NA|TRBJ1-2|16|NA
CASSASVEGTNYGYTF
TGTGCCAGCAGCGCAAGCGTCGAGGGCACAAACTATGGCTACACCTTC
>TRBV11-2|NA|TRBJ2-7|14|NA
CASSFSGSSYEQYF
TGTGCCAGCAGCTTCTCTGGAAGCTCCTACGAGCAGTACTTC
>TRBV30|NA|TRBJ2-3|13|NA
CAWSDGLTDTQYF
TGTGCCTGGAGTGATGGGCTCACAGATACGCAGTATTTT
>TRBV5-4|once|TRBJ1-2|15|TRBD1
CASSSVDRLGHGYTF
TGTGCCAGCAGCTCGGTGGACAGGTTGGGTCATGGCTACACCTTC
>TRBV29-1|NA|TRBJ2-1|15|TRBD2
CSAKLAGGFYNEQFF
TGCAGCGCAAAACTAGCGGGGGGCTTCTACAATGAGCAGTTCTTC
>TRBV30|NA|TRBJ2-7|12|NA
CAWAPSSYEQYF
TGTGCCTGGGCCCCCAGCTCCTACGAGCAGTACTTC
>TRBV20-1|once|TRBJ2-3|11|NA
CSARVEDTQYF
TGCAGTGCTAGGGTTGAAGATACGCAGTATTTT
>TRBV6-5|NA|TRBJ1-2|14|NA
CASSYRYGEYGYTF
TGTGCCAGCAGTTATCGGTATGGGGAATATGGCTACACCTTC
>TRBV19|NA|TRBJ1-2|14|NA
CASSMGGANYGYTF
TGTGCCAGTAGTATGGGGGGAGCTAACTATGGCTACACCTTC
>TRBV5-1|NA|TRBJ2-5|12|NA
CASSRTQETQYF
TGCGCCAGCAGCCGGACTCAAGAGACCCAGTACTTC
>TRBV30|once|TRBJ1-5|14|NA
CAWSGQRINQPQHF
TGTGCCTGGAGCGGACAGCGGATTAATCAGCCCCAGCATTTT
>TRBV28|NA|TRBJ1-1|18|TRBD1
CASSQLGQGIGMNTEAFF
TGTGCCAGCAGTCAATTAGGACAGGGCATTGGGATGAACACTGAAGCTTTCTTT
>TRBV6-1|few|TRBJ2-5|15|TRBD2
CASSHSGGAGETQYF
TGTGCCAGCAGTCATAGCGGGGGGGCTGGAGAGACCCAGTACTTC
>TRBV30|NA|TRBJ1-5|13|TRBD1
CAWAGTENQPQHF
TGTGCCTGGGCCGGGACAGAGAATCAGCCCCAGCATTTT
>TRBV2|NA|TRBJ1-2|15|TRBD1
CASKPGQGSSGGYTF
TGTGCCAGTAAGCCGGGACAGGGATCTTCAGGTGGCTACACCTTC
>TRBV7-3|once|TRBJ2-3|16|TRBD2
CASSPKGGGATDTQYF
TGTGCCAGCAGCCCTAAGGGCGGGGGGGCCACAGATACGCAGTATTTT
>TRBV29-1|once|TRBJ2-7|16|NA
CSVAGKQGKRAYEQYF
TGCAGCGTGGCTGGTAAACAGGGTAAAAGAGCCTACGAGCAGTACTTC
>TRBV28|NA|TRBJ2-2|16|TRBD1
CASSPTGLGNTGELFF
TGTGCCAGCAGTCCGACAGGGTTAGGGAACACCGGGGAGCTGTTTTTT
>TRBV28|NA|TRBJ1-2|14|TRBD1
CASSSDRVAYGYTF
TGTGCCAGCAGTTCGGACAGGGTGGCCTATGGCTACACCTTC
>TRBV25-1|once|TRBJ1-3|14|NA
CASAGTLSGNTIYF
TGTGCCAGCGCCGGAACTCTCTCTGGAAACACCATATATTTT
>TRBV30|NA|TRBJ2-1|16|TRBD1
CASKPPWDRGFAEQFF
TGTGCCTCGAAACCGCCATGGGACAGGGGCTTCGCTGAGCAGTTCTTC
>TRBV10-1|NA|TRBJ1-4|14|TRBD1
CASRAGTDDGKLFF
TGCGCCAGCAGGGCCGGGACAGATGACGGAAAACTGTTTTTT
>TRBV30|NA|TRBJ2-3|13|TRBD2
CAWASGNTDTQYF
TGTGCCTGGGCGAGCGGGAACACAGATACGCAGTATTTT
>TRBV7-9|NA|TRBJ2-1|16|TRBD2
CASSLSGRSSYNEQFF
TGTGCCAGCAGCCTTAGCGGGAGAAGCTCCTACAATGAGCAGTTCTTC
>TRBV28|NA|TRBJ2-7|14|NA
CASRGGTDFSEQYF
TGTGCCAGCAGGGGGGGGACAGATTTTTCCGAGCAGTACTTC
>TRBV10-3|NA|TRBJ2-2|14|NA
CAARGTTSTGELFF
TGTGCCGCCCGGGGGACAACGAGCACCGGGGAGCTGTTTTTT
>TRBV9|NA|TRBJ1-2|14|TRBD1
CASSPDDRDLSYTF
TGTGCCAGCAGCCCGGACGACAGGGATCTTAGCTACACCTTC
>TRBV7-2|NA|TRBJ1-2|14|NA
CASSLGSRIDGYTF
TGTGCCAGCAGCTTAGGATCCAGGATCGATGGCTACACCTTC
>TRBV6-1|NA|TRBJ2-7|13|TRBD2
CASRAGVPYEQYF
TGTGCCAGCAGAGCGGGGGTCCCCTACGAGCAGTACTTC
>TRBV4-1|NA|TRBJ1-6|16|NA
CASSRGESSYNSPLHF
TGCGCCAGCAGCCGGGGGGAAAGCTCCTATAATTCACCCCTCCACTTT
>TRBV28|NA|TRBJ2-7|11|NA
CASSIMYEQYF
TGTGCCAGCAGTATTATGTACGAGCAGTACTTC
>TRBV7-6|NA|TRBJ2-7|15|NA
CASSLGDGSSYEQYF
TGTGCCAGCAGCTTAGGGGACGGGAGCTCCTACGAGCAGTACTTC
>TRBV9|NA|TRBJ2-7|15|TRBD1
CASSVGQGTSYEQYF
TGTGCCAGCAGCGTAGGACAGGGGACTTCCTACGAGCAGTACTTC
>TRBV9|NA|TRBJ2-7|16|TRBD1
CASSVTGTGGIHEQYF
TGTGCCAGCAGCGTCACCGGGACAGGGGGTATCCACGAGCAGTACTTC
>TRBV5-4|once|TRBJ1-2|14|NA
CASSLAQETAGYTF
TGTGCCAGCAGCTTGGCACAGGAGACTGCTGGCTACACCTTC
>TRBV6-1|few|TRBJ1-5|14|TRBD1
CASSGGQGNQPQHF
TGTGCCAGCAGTGGCGGACAGGGGAATCAGCCCCAGCATTTT
>TRBV6-5|NA|TRBJ1-6|14|NA
CASSPSGTVITLHF
TGTGCCAGCAGTCCGAGCGGAACGGTGATCACCCTCCACTTT
>TRBV18|NA|TRBJ1-2|15|NA
CASSPPAGAGYGYTF
TGTGCCAGCTCACCACCCGCGGGGGCAGGCTATGGCTACACCTTC
>TRBV10-1|NA|TRBJ2-1|13|NA
CASSERIYNEQFF
TGCGCCAGCAGTGAGCGAATCTACAATGAGCAGTTCTTC
>TRBV5-1|NA|TRBJ2-2|14|NA
CASSRGANTGELFF
TGCGCCAGCAGCAGGGGCGCGAACACCGGGGAGCTGTTTTTT
>TRBV7-2|NA|TRBJ2-7|11|NA
CASNLNTEQYF
TGTGCCAGCAACCTCAACACAGAGCAGTACTTC
>TRBV2|NA|TRBJ1-5|13|NA
CASRKEGNQPQHF
TGTGCCAGCAGGAAGGAGGGCAATCAGCCCCAGCATTTT
>TRBV7-9|NA|TRBJ2-5|16|TRBD2
CASSLPYREGRETQYF
TGTGCCAGCAGCTTACCTTATCGGGAGGGCCGGGAGACCCAGTACTTC
>TRBV13|NA|TRBJ2-7|12|NA
CASSLSGYEQYF
TGTGCCAGCAGCTTATCAGGCTACGAGCAGTACTTC
>TRBV6-5|NA|TRBJ2-7|15|NA
CASSTPWGKGYEQYF
TGTGCCAGCAGTACCCCTTGGGGGAAGGGTTACGAGCAGTACTTC
>TRBV2|NA|TRBJ2-1|14|TRBD2
CASSGQGGYNEQFF
TGTGCCAGCAGTGGCCAGGGAGGGTACAATGAGCAGTTCTTC
>TRBV4-3|NA|TRBJ2-2|17|TRBD1
CASSQDHEQGITGELFF
TGCGCCAGCAGCCAAGATCATGAACAGGGGATCACCGGGGAGCTGTTTTTT
>TRBV18|NA|TRBJ1-1|13|NA
CASSPTGYTEAFF
TGTGCCAGCTCACCAACAGGGTACACTGAAGCTTTCTTT
>TRBV5-6|NA|TRBJ2-1|18|NA
CASSLGVRWTASYNEQFF
TGTGCCAGCAGCTTGGGCGTAAGGTGGACAGCCTCCTACAATGAGCAGTTCTTC
>TRBV12-5|NA|TRBJ2-2|17|TRBD1
CASGLGTGGWNTGELFF
TGTGCTAGTGGTTTGGGTACAGGGGGCTGGAACACCGGGGAGCTGTTTTTT
>TRBV5-1|NA|TRBJ1-1|14|NA
CASTIGSSNTEAFF
TGCGCCAGCACCATTGGCAGCTCGAACACTGAAGCTTTCTTT